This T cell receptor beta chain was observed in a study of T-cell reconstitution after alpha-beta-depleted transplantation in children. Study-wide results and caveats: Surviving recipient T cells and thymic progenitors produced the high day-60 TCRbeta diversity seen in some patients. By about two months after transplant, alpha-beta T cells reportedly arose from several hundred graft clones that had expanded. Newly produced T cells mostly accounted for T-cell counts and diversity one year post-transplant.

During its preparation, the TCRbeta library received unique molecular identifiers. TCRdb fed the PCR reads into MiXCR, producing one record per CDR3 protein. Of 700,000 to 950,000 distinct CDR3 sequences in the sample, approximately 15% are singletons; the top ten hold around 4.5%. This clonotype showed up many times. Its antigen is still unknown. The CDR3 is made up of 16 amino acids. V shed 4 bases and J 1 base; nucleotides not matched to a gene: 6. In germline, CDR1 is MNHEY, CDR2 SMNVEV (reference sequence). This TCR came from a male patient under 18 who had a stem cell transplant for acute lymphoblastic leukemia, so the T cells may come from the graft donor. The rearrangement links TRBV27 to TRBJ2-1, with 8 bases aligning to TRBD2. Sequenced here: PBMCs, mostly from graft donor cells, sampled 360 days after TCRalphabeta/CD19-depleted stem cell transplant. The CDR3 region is CASSSPAGGSYNEQFF. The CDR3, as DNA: TGTGCCAGCAGTTCTCCGGCGGGAGGTTCCTACAATGAGCAGTTCTTC.